This T cell receptor (beta chain) was found in a study of T-cell memory formation after mild COVID-19. Germline-derived CDR1 and CDR2 are SGHTA and FQGTGA. CDR3 length equals 13 residues. The V gene end was trimmed by 5 bases and the J gene end by 5 bases; junction bases not matched to a gene: 5. This clonotype was observed at least ten times. 5'RACE with constant-segment primers yielded barcoded, UMI-tagged TCR alpha and TCR beta cDNA libraries. A single record per CDR3 protein comes from TCRdb applying MiXCR to the 5' RACE reads. The sample lists 350,000 to 500,000 distinct CDR3 sequences; roughly 17% were seen once.

The receptor was derived from a man aged 18 to 30 who had mild COVID-19 (a few samples of this study predate the infection). Cell type and time point are not known. Sequencing was performed on PBMCs or a T cell subset sorted from them (not recorded which). V gene TRBV7-3 combines with J gene TRBJ2-7; 8 bases match TRBD1. The CDR3 coding sequence is TGTGCCAGCAGCCAGGCAGGGGGCCACGAGCAGTACTTC. This gives the protein CASSQAGGHEQYF.